This TCR beta chain stems from a study of T cell responses to AZD1222 COVID-19 vaccine. The protocol was immunoSEQ multiplex PCR, while the TCRdb copy is restricted to in-frame clones and leaves out a portion. Here the sample spans 180,000 or so clones, 90% to 95% being singletons. This TCR was sampled from an adult in good health. Here the sequenced sample was peripheral blood, taken on day 0 of AZD1222 vaccination.

CDR3 sequence (DNA): TGTGCCAGCAGCTTATGTACGGGTTTCAAAGCTTTCTTT. Translation: CASSLCTGFKAFF. This sequence joins TRBV7-3 and TRBJ1-1; D gene ambiguous. CDR3 length: 13 residues. Trimming pared 2 bases from V and 9 bases from J, leaving 13 bases between. The V gene's germline CDR1 is SGHTA and CDR2 FQGTGA.